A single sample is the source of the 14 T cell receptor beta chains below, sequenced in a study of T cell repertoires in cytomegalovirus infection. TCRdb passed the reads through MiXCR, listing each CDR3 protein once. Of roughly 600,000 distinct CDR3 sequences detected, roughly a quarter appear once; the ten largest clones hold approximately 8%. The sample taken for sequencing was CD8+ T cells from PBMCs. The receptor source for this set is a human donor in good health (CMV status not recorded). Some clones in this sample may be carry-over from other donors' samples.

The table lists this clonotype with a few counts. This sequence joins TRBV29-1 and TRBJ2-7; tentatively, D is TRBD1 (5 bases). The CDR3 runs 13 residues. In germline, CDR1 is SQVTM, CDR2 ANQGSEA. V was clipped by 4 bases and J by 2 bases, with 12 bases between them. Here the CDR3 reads CSVVTDNPYEQYF. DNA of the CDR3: TGCAGCGTTGTGACAGATAATCCCTACGAGCAGTACTTC.

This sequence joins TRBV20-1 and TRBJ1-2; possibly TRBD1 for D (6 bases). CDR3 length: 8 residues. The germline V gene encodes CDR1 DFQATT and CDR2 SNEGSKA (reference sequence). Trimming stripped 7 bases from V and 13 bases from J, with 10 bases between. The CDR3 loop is CSEGGITF. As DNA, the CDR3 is TGCAGTGAAGGGGGAATCACCTTC.

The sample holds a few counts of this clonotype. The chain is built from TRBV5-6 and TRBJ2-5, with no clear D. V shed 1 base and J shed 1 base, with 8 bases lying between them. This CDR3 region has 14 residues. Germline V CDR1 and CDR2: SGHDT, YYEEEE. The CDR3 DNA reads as TGTGCCAGCAGCTTGAAACACCCCCAAGAGACCCAGTACTTC. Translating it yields CASSLKHPQETQYF.

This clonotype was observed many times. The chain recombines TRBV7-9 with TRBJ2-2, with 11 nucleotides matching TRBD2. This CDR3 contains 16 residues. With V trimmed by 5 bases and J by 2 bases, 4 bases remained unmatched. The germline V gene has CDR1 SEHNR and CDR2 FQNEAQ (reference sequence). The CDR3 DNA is TGTGCCAGCAGCGATACTAGCGGGGGAAACACCGGGGAGCTGTTTTTT. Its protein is CASSDTSGGNTGELFF.

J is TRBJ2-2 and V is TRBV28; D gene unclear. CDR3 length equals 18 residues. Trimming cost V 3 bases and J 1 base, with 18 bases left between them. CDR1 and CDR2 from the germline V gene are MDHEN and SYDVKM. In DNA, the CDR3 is TGTGCCAGCAGTTTTTCTACATTGTCTGGCAAGAACACCGGGGAGCTGTTTTTT. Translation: CASSFSTLSGKNTGELFF.

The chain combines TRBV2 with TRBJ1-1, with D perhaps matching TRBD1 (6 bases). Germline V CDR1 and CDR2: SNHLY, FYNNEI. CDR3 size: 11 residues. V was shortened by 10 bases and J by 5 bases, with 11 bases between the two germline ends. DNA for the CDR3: TGTGCCACTCAGGGGCGAACTGAAGCTTTCTTT. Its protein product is CATQGRTEAFF.

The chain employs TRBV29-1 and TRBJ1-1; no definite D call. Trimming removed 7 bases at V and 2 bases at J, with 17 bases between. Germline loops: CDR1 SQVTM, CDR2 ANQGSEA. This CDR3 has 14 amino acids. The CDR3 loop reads CSAHPPRDNTEAFF. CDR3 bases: TGCAGCGCACATCCCCCCAGAGATAACACTGAAGCTTTCTTT.

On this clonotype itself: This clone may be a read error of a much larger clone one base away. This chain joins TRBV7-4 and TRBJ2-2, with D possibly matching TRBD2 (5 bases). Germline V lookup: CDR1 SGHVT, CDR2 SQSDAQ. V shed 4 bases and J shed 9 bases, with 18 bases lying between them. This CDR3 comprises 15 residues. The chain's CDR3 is CASSSPRHPSWELFF. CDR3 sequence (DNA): TGTGCCAGCAGCTCTCCGAGACACCCTAGCTGGGAGCTGTTTTTT.

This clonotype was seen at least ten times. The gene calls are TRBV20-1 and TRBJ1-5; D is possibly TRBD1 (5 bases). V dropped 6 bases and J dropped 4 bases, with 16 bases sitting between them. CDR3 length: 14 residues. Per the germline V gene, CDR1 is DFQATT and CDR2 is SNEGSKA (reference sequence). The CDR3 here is CSAVLPAGNQPQHF. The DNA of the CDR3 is TGCAGTGCGGTTCTGCCGGCAGGGAATCAGCCCCAGCATTTT.

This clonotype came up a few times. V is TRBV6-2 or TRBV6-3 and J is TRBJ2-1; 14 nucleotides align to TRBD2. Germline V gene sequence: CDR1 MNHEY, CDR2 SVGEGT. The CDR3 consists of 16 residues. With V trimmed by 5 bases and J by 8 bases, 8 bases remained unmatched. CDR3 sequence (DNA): TGTGCCAGCAGTCACCCTGGACTAGCGGGGGGCTATGAGCAGTTCTTC. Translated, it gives CASSHPGLAGGYEQFF.

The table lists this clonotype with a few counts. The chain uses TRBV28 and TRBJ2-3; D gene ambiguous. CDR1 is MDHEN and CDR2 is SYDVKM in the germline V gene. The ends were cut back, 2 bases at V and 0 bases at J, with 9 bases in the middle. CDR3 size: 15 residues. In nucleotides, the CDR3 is TGTGCCAGCAGTTTACTCTTTGACAGCACAGATACGCAGTATTTT. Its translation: CASSLLFDSTDTQYF.

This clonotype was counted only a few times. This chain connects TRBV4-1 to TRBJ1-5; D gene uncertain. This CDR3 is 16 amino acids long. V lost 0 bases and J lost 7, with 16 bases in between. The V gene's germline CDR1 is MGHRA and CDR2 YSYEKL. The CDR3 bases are TGCGCCAGCAGCCAAGATGGACTGAACAGCCGGCAGCCCCAGCATTTT. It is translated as CASSQDGLNSRQPQHF.

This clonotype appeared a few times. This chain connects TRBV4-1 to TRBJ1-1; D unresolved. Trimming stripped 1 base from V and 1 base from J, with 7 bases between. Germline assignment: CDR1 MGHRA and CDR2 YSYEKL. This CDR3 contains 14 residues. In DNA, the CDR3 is TGCGCCAGCAGCCAAGGTGGGGAGAACACTGAAGCTTTCTTT. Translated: CASSQGGENTEAFF.

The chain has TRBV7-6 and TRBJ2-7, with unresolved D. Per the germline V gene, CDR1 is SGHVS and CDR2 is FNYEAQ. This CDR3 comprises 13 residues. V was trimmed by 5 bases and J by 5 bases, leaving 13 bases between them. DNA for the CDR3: TGTGCCAGCAGCCTAAGGAACTGGGACGAGCAGTACTTC. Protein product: CASSLRNWDEQYF.